The present T cell receptor (beta chain) was sequenced within a study of T cell repertoires in cytomegalovirus infection. Study background: Indications came from public TCR beta signatures; they pointed to CMV infection and to a matching HLA type.

A single record per CDR3 protein comes from TCRdb applying MiXCR to the reads. The sample comprises around 450,000 distinct CDR3 sequences, about 11% of which are singletons, and 10% to 13% rests with the top ten. General observations from the study: Clonotypes of TCR beta that were HLA-C-restricted and CMV-specific dominated the ex vivo response.

Trimming stripped 4 bases from V and 10 bases from J, with 8 bases between. CDR1 SGHRS and CDR2 YFSETQ come from the germline V gene. This CDR3 comprises 11 residues. This clonotype was seen more than once but under ten times. Antigen: not known. V gene TRBV5-1 combines with J gene TRBJ2-2, with D uncertain. Sequenced material: PBMCs. The source is a human donor in good health (CMV status not recorded). Some clones in this sample may be carry-over from other donors' samples. CDR3 residues: CASSRKSELFF. The DNA for the CDR3 is TGCGCCAGCAGCCGGAAGTCGGAGCTGTTTTTT. The full variable domain, rest sourced from reference TRBV5-1 and TRBJ2-2, is KAGVTQTPRYLIKTRGQQVTLSCSPISGHRSVSWYQQTPGQGLQFLFEYFSETQRNKGNFPGRFSGRQFSNSRSEMNVSTLELGDSALYLCASSRKSELFFGEGSRLTVL.